A single sample gave rise to the 9 T cell receptor beta chains below, sequenced in a study of OX40 agonist ivuxolimab in advanced cancers. Profiling relied on immunoSEQ multiplex PCR, and the TCRdb table lists in-frame clones only, not all of them. Counted here are some 86,000 clones, about 82% occurring once; the ten biggest clones make up 5.5% to 7.5%. The input for sequencing was CD4+ or CD8+ T cells sorted from blood, taken in a trial of the OX40 agonist ivuxolimab. Receptors were obtained from an adult with an advanced solid tumor such as melanoma, head and neck, liver or kidney cancer.

The chain recombines TRBV7-6 with TRBJ2-7, with TRBD2 matching over 10 bases. V dropped 1 base and J dropped 4; count of bases not matched to a gene: 13. Germline V CDR1 and CDR2: SGHVS, FNYEAQ. The CDR3 consists of 18 residues. The CDR3 coding sequence is TGTGCCAGCAGCTTAGGTGCTTTTGAAGCGGGGGGGCGGTACGAGCAGTACTTC. It codes for CASSLGAFEAGGRYEQYF.

This clone appeared a few times. The chain has TRBV19 and TRBJ1-1; D is uncertain. Germline V gives CDR1 LNHDA, CDR2 SQIVND (reference sequence). Trimming stripped 9 bases from V and 6 bases from J, with 17 bases between. This CDR3 spans 13 amino acids. CDR3 nucleotides: TGTGCCAGCTGCCCGAACGGCGAGGCTGAAGCTTTCTTT. It codes for CASCPNGEAEAFF.

The chain combines TRBV11-3 with TRBJ2-1; D uncertain. V was cut by 0 bases and J by 1 base, with 10 bases left in between. Germline CDR1 reads SGHNT; CDR2 reads YENEEA. The CDR3 is 16 amino acids. CDR3 DNA sequence: TGTGCCAGCAGCTTAGAGTCGACATCATCCTACAATGAGCAGTTCTTC. The encoded protein is CASSLESTSSYNEQFF.

The chain recombines TRBV6-4 with TRBJ1-1; D uncertain. Germline values: CDR1 MRHNA, CDR2 SNTAGT. The V end lost 8 bases, the J end lost 5 bases, and 15 bases lay between the germline ends. The CDR3 covers 13 residues. For the CDR3, the DNA is TGTGCCAGCTCCTCGGGCCTTGGAACTGAAGCTTTCTTT. It translates to CASSSGLGTEAFF.

A single count supports this clone. The chain couples TRBV19 to TRBJ1-6, with D perhaps TRBD1 (5 bases). Germline-derived CDR1 and CDR2 are LNHDA and SQIVND (reference sequence). Trimming took off 3 bases at V and 5 bases at J, with 8 bases between the two ends. This CDR3 has 14 amino acids. The DNA for the CDR3 is TGTGCCAGTAGTATCCGAGGGGATAATTCACCCCTCCACTTT. Encoded protein: CASSIRGDNSPLHF.

The table lists this clone with a few counts. The chain has TRBV10-3 and TRBJ1-1, with D possibly matching TRBD1 (6 bases). The CDR3 spans 12 residues. V lost 11 bases and J 8 bases, leaving 18 bases between the germline ends. Germline-derived CDR1 and CDR2 are ENHRY and SYGVKD. The CDR3 DNA sequence: TGTGCCGCGAGCCAGGGGCGAGGGGAAGCTTTCTTT. This sequence encodes CAASQGRGEAFF.

This chain joins TRBV11-2 and TRBJ1-2, with D possibly TRBD1 on 5 matching bases. This CDR3 contains 15 residues. The V gene lost 3 bases and the J gene lost 4 bases, with 15 bases spanning the gap. CDR1 and CDR2 (germline): SGHAT, FQNNGV. The CDR3 loop is CASSFHFDRVYGYTF. CDR3 DNA: TGTGCCAGCAGCTTCCATTTCGACAGAGTCTATGGCTACACCTTC.

CDR3 sequence: CASSSRHERGLVEAFF. DNA of the CDR3: TGCGCCAGCAGCTCACGACATGAACGGGGGCTTGTGGAAGCTTTCTTT. V usage is TRBV4-1 and J usage is TRBJ1-1, with a tentative D call TRBD1 (6 bases). Trimming removed 5 bases from V and 8 bases from J, with 24 bases in between. Looked up from germline, CDR1 is MGHRA and CDR2 is YSYEKL. The CDR3 extends over 16 amino acids.

The chain has TRBV18 and TRBJ2-7; D gene unclear. CDR3 length: 13 residues. Germline V gene lookup returns CDR1 KGHSH and CDR2 LQKENI. The ends were cut back, 0 bases at V and 2 bases at J, with 5 bases in the middle. CDR3 nucleotides: TGTGCCAGCTCACCACCCCGAGCCTACGAGCAGTACTTC. Its protein product is CASSPPRAYEQYF.